These 7 T cell receptor beta chains came from one sample sequenced in a study of Ad26.COV2.S vaccination and SARS-CoV-2 variants. Assay: immunoSEQ multiplex PCR; the TCRdb copy retains only in-frame clones and omits some. Of a few hundred thousand clones in the sample, about 90% were seen once. Treatment meaning: roughly 18 received Ad26.COV2.S at low or high dose, single or two shots; 5 received placebo; per-sample allocation not given. Specimens were obtained on day 63 following the first vaccine or placebo injection. This specimen consisted of peripheral blood, obtained in a trial of Ad26.COV2.S vaccine versus placebo. The receptor source for this set is a person aged 18 to 59 who received the Ad26.COV2.S COVID-19 vaccine or a placebo.

The J gene is TRBJ1-1, the V gene TRBV5-1; 9 nucleotides align to TRBD1. The CDR3 contains 15 residues. Germline loops: CDR1 SGHRS, CDR2 YFSETQ. With V trimmed by 5 bases and J by 0 bases, 5 bases remained unmatched. The CDR3, as DNA: TGCGCCAGCAGGGGGACAGGGCAAATGAACACTGAAGCTTTCTTT. Translating gives CASRGTGQMNTEAFF. Complete variable domain (other parts from reference TRBV5-1 and TRBJ1-1): KAGVTQTPRYLIKTRGQQVTLSCSPISGHRSVSWYQQTPGQGLQFLFEYFSETQRNKGNFPGRFSGRQFSNSRSEMNVSTLELGDSALYLCASRGTGQMNTEAFFGQGTRLTVV.

The genes are TRBV6-4 and TRBJ1-1, with D maybe TRBD1 (5 bases). The CDR3 sequence is 12 residues long. The V end lost 2 bases, the J end lost 10 bases, and 11 bases lay between the germline ends. CDR1 is MRHNA, CDR2 SNTAGT, per germline. The CDR3 spells CASSDQRGLAFF. The CDR3 DNA follows: TGTGCCAGCAGTGACCAAAGGGGTTTAGCTTTCTTT.

This sequence joins TRBV6-5 and TRBJ2-3; 8 nucleotides match TRBD1. Losses at the gene ends were 2 bases for V and 2 bases for J; bases not matched to a gene: 6. Per germline, CDR1 MNHEY and CDR2 SVGAGI. This CDR3 region has 16 residues. CDR3 DNA sequence: TGTGCCAGCAGTTACCGGGGACAGGTCATCACAGATACGCAGTATTTT. It codes for CASSYRGQVITDTQYF.

J is TRBJ1-1 and V is TRBV19; 7 positions match TRBD1. The length of the CDR3 is 15 residues. J lost 2 bases, V lost 5 bases, and 8 bases had no gene match. The germline V gene encodes CDR1 LNHDA and CDR2 SQIVND (reference sequence). For the CDR3, the DNA is TGTGCCAGTAGTGCTCTAGGACAGGCAAACACTGAAGCTTTCTTT. This encodes CASSALGQANTEAFF.

This clone has a handful of counts. The chain uses TRBV29-1 and TRBJ1-1, with a tentative D call TRBD1 (5 bases). Germline V gene lookup returns CDR1 SQVTM and CDR2 ANQGSEA. CDR3 length: 13 residues. The V gene lost 7 bases and the J gene lost 6 bases, with 18 bases spanning the gap. The CDR3 sequence: CSGSRAGGAEAFF. The CDR3 nucleotides are TGCAGCGGATCCAGGGCGGGGGGGGCTGAAGCTTTCTTT.

The chain employs TRBV4-2 and TRBJ1-4, with TRBD1 as a possible D gene (5 bases). The CDR3 totals 16 residues. Deletions cut 2 bases from V and 8 bases from J, with 18 bases between. Germline V gene lookup returns CDR1 LGHNA and CDR2 YNFKEQ. In nucleotides, the CDR3 is TGTGCCAGCAGCCAACTTTCACGGGGGAGTAGGGAAAAACTGTTTTTT. Its translation is CASSQLSRGSREKLFF.

The chain combines TRBV9 with TRBJ2-7; TRBD2 matches at 8 bases. The CDR3 consists of 15 residues. J was trimmed by 3 bases and V by 0 bases; bases with no gene match: 5. The V gene's germline CDR1 is SGDLS and CDR2 YYNGEE. CDR3 nucleotide sequence: TGTGCCAGCAGCGTAGAAGGTCTAGCGGGCTACGAGCAGTACTTC. It is translated as CASSVEGLAGYEQYF.